The 2 T cell receptor beta chains given below trace back to one sample, sequenced in a study of T cells after yellow fever vaccination. TCRdb itself ran the 5' RACE reads through MiXCR, one entry per CDR3 protein. The sample shows roughly 94,000 distinct CDR3 sequences, around 9.8% of them seen only once. Specimen: CD8+ T cells not binding an NS4B(214-222) dextramer, sorted from PBMCs, collected more than 14 days after the first yellow fever vaccination. The receptors stem from a man between 18 and 29 years old who received the YFV17D yellow fever vaccine.

This clonotype appeared a few times. The chain couples TRBV5-5 to TRBJ2-3; TRBD1 or TRBD2 may be the D gene (5 bases each). Germline lookup yields CDR1 SGHKS and CDR2 YYEKEE (reference sequence). V was trimmed by 3 bases and J by 2 bases, leaving 13 bases between them. This CDR3 comprises 15 residues. CDR3 sequence reads: CASSSEGWTTDTQYF. The CDR3, as DNA: TGTGCCAGCAGCTCCGAGGGGTGGACCACAGATACGCAGTATTTT. Complete variable domain (other parts from reference TRBV5-5 and TRBJ2-3): DAGVTQSPTHLIKTRGQQVTLRCSPISGHKSVSWYQQVLGQGPQFIFQYYEKEERGRGNFPDRFSARQFPNYSSELNVNALLLGDSALYLCASSSEGWTTDTQYFGPGTRLTVL.

The genes are TRBV4-1 and TRBJ1-1; D not resolved. The CDR3 runs 12 residues. Germline V gives CDR1 MGHRA, CDR2 YSYEKL. The ends were cut back, 5 bases at V and 5 bases at J, with 9 bases in the middle. CDR3 nucleotide sequence: TGCGCCAGCAGCAATACGTCGACTGAAGCTTTCTTT. Translated, it gives CASSNTSTEAFF.